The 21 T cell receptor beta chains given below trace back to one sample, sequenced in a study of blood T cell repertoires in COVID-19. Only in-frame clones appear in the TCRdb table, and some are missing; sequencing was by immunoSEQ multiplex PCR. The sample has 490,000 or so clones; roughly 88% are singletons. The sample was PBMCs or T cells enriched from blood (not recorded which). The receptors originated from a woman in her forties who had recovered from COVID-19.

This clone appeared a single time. CDR3 coding DNA: TGCGCCAGCAGCTTGAACCAGGGCACTGAAGCTTTCTTT. It specifies CASSLNQGTEAFF. The J gene is TRBJ1-1, the V gene TRBV5-1; tentative D call: TRBD1 (5 bases). The CDR3 spans 13 residues. Germline values: CDR1 SGHRS, CDR2 YFSETQ. The V and J ends lost 1 base and 4 bases respectively, with 8 bases between them.

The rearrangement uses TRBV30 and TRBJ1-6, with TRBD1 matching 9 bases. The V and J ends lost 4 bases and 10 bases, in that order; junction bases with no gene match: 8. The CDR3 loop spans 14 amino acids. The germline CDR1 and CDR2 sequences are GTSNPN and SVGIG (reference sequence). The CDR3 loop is CAWTRDRANSPLHF. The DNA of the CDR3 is TGTGCCTGGACCCGGGACAGGGCCAACTCACCCCTCCACTTT.

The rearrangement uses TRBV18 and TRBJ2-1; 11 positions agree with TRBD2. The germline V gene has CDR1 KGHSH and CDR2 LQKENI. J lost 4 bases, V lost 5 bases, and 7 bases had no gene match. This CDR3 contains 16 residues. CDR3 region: CASSSIAGGLYNEQFF. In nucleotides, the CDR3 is TGTGCCAGCTCATCAATAGCGGGAGGGTTATACAATGAGCAGTTCTTC.

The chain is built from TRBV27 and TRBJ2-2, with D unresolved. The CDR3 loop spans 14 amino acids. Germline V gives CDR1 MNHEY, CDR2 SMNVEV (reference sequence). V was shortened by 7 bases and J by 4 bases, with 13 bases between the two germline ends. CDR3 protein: CASMVGKRTGELFF. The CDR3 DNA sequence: TGTGCCAGCATGGTTGGCAAGCGCACCGGGGAGCTGTTTTTT.

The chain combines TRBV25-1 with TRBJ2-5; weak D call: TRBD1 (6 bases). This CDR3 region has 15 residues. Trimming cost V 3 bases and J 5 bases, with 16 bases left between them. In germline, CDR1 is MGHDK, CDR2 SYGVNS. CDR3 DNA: TGTGCCAGCAGTGATCGGACAGCCATCCTGGAGACCCAGTACTTC. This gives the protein CASSDRTAILETQYF.

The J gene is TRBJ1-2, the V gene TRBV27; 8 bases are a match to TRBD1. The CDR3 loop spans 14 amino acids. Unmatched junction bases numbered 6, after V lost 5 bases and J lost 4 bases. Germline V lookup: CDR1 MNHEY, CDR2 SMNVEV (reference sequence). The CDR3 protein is CASSPSGGGYGYTF. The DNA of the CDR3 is TGTGCCAGCAGTCCCTCAGGGGGCGGCTATGGCTACACCTTC.

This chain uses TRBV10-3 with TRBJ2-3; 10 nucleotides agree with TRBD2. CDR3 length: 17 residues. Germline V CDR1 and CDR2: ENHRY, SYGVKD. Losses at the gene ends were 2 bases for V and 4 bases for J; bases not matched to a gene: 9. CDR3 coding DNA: TGTGCCATCAGTGAGCCCACGGGACTAGCGCTGGCAGATACGCAGTATTTT. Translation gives CAISEPTGLALADTQYF.

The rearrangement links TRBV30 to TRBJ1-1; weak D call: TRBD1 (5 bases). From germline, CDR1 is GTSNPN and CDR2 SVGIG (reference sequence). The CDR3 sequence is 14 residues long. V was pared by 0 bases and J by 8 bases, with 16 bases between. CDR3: CAWSVLNSGAEAFF. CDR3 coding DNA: TGTGCCTGGAGTGTACTGAACAGCGGGGCAGAAGCTTTCTTT.

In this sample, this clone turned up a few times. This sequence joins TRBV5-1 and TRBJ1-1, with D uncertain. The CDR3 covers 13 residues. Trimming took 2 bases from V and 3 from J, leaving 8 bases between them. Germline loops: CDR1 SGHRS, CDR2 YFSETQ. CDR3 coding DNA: TGCGCCAGCAGCTTCCGGGTGGACACTGAAGCTTTCTTT. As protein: CASSFRVDTEAFF. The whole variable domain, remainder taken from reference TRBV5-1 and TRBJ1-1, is KAGVTQTPRYLIKTRGQQVTLSCSPISGHRSVSWYQQTPGQGLQFLFEYFSETQRNKGNFPGRFSGRQFSNSRSEMNVSTLELGDSALYLCASSFRVDTEAFFGQGTRLTVV.

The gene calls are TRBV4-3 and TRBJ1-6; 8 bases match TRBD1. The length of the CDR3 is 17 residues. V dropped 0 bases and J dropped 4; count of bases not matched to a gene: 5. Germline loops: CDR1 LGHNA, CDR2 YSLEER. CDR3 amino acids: CASSQEAGGAYNSPLHF. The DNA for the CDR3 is TGCGCCAGCAGCCAAGAGGCAGGGGGCGCGTATAATTCACCCCTCCACTTT.

CDR3 nucleotides: TGTGCCAGTAGTTATTCTAACAGTCCCGATGGCTACACCTTC. Translating it yields CASSYSNSPDGYTF. The chain combines TRBV19 with TRBJ1-2; D remains unclear. The germline gives CDR1 LNHDA, CDR2 SQIVND (reference sequence). The V gene lost 5 bases and the J gene lost 6 bases, with 16 bases spanning the gap. This CDR3 contains 14 residues. Full variable domain (remainder filled in from reference TRBV19 and TRBJ1-2): DGGITQSPKYLFRKEGQNVTLSCEQNLNHDAMYWYRQDPGQGLRLIYYSQIVNDFQKGDIAEGYSVSREKKESFPLTVTSAQKNPTAFYLCASSYSNSPDGYTFGSGTRLTVV.

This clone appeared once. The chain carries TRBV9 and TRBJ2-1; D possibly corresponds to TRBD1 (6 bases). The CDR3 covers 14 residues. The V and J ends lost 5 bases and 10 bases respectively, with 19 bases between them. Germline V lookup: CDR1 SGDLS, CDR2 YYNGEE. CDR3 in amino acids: CASSARGGTPEQFF. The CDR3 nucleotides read TGTGCCAGCAGTGCGAGAGGGGGTACCCCCGAGCAGTTCTTC. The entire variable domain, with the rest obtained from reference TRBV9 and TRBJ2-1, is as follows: DSGVTQTPKHLITATGQRVTLRCSPRSGDLSVYWYQQSLDQGLQFLIQYYNGEERAKGNILERFSAQQFPDLHSELNLSSLELGDSALYFCASSARGGTPEQFFGPGTRLTVL.

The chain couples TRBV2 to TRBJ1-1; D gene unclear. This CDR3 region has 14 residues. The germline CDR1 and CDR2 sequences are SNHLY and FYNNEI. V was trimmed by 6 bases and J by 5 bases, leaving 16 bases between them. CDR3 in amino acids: CASRDGRGSTEAFF. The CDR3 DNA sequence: TGTGCCAGCAGGGATGGGCGGGGTTCGACTGAAGCTTTCTTT.

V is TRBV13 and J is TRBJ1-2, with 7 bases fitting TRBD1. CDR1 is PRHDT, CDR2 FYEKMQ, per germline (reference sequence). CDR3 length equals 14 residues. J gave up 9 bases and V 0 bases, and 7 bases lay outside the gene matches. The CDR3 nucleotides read TGTGCCAGCAGCTTAGGTACAGGGGTTAAGAGCTACACCTTC. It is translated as CASSLGTGVKSYTF.

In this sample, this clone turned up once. The DNA of the CDR3 is TGTGCCAGCCTCCGGGGTAGCAGGACTGAAGCTTTCTTT. This gives the protein CASLRGSRTEAFF. The chain combines TRBV12-3 or TRBV12-4 with TRBJ1-1; D ambiguous. The CDR3 runs to 13 residues. The V and J ends lost 8 bases and 5 bases respectively, with 15 bases between them.

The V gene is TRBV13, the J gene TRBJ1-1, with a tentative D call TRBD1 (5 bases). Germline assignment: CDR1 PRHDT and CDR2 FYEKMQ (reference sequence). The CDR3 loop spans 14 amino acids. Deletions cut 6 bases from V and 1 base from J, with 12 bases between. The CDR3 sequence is CASSSQDGNTEAFF. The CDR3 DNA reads TGTGCCAGCAGTTCACAGGACGGGAACACTGAAGCTTTCTTT.

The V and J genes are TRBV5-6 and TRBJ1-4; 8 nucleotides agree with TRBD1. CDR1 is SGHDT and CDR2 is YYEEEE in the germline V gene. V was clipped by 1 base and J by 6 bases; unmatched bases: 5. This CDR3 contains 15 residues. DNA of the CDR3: TGTGCCAGCAGCTTGAGCGAGGACAGGGATGAAAAACTGTTTTTT. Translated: CASSLSEDRDEKLFF.

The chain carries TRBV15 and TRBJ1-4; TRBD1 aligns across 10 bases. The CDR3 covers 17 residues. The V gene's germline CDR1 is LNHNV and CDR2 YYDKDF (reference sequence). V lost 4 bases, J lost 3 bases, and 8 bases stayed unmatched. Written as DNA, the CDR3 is TGTGCCACCAGCAACCGCGGGACAGGGGCTGCTAATGAAAAACTGTTTTTT. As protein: CATSNRGTGAANEKLFF.

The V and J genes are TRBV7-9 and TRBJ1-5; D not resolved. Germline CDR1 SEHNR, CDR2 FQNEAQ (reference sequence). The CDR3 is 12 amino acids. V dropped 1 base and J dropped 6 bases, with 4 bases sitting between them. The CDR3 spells CASSLDSQPQHF. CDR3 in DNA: TGTGCCAGCAGCTTAGATAGTCAGCCCCAGCATTTT.

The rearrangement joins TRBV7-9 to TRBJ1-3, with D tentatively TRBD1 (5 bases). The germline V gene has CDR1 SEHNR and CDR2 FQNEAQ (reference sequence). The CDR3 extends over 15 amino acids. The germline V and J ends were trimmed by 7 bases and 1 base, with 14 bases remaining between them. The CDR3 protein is CASNIRGTSGNTIYF. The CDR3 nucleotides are TGTGCCAGCAACATACGGGGGACGTCTGGAAACACCATATATTTT.

As DNA, the CDR3 is TGTGCCAGCAGTTCCCGGACAGGGGGTCAGCCCCAGCATTTT. It specifies CASSSRTGGQPQHF. V usage is TRBV6-5 and J usage is TRBJ1-5; 10 nucleotides agree with TRBD1. Germline V gene lookup returns CDR1 MNHEY and CDR2 SVGAGI. This CDR3 is built from 14 residues. V shed 4 bases and J 6 bases; nucleotides not matched to a gene: 3.